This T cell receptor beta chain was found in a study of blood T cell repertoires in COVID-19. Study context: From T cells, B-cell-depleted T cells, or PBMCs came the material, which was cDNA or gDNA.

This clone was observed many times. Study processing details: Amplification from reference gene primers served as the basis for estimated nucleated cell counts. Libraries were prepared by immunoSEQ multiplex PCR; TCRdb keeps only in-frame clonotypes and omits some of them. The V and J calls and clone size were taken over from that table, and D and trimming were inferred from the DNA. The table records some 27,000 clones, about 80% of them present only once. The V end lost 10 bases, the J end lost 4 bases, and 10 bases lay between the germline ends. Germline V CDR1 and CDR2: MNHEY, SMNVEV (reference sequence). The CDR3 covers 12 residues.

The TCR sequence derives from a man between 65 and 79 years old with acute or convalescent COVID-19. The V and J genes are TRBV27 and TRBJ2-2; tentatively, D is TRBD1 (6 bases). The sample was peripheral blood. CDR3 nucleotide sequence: TGTGCCACCGGACAGCCCACCGGGGAGCTGTTTTTT. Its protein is CATGQPTGELFF.